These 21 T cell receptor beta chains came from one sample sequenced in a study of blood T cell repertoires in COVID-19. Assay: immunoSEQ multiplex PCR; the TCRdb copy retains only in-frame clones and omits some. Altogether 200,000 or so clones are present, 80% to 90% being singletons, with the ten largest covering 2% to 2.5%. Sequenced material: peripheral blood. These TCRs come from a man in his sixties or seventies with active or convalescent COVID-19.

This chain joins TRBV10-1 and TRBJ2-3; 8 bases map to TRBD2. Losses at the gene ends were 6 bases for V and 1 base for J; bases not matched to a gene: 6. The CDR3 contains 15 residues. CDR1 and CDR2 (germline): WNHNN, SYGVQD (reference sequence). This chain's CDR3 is CASSTGTSRTDTQYF. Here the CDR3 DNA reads TGCGCCAGCAGCACCGGGACTAGTCGCACAGATACGCAGTATTTT.

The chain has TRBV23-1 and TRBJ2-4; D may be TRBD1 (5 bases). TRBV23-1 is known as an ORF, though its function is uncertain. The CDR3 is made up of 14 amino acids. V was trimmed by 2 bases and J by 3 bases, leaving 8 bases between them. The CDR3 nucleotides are TGCGCCAGCAGTCAAATCAGGGTCAAAAACATTCAGTACTTC. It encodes CASSQIRVKNIQYF.

CDR3 loop: CASSLRHPTNTGELFF. In DNA, the CDR3 is TGTGCCAGTAGTCTCCGACATCCAACGAACACCGGGGAGCTGTTTTTT. The chain has TRBV19 and TRBJ2-2; D ambiguous. The germline gives CDR1 LNHDA, CDR2 SQIVND (reference sequence). Between the trimmed V and J ends, which lost 5 bases and 0 bases, there was a span of 13 bases. The CDR3 contains 16 residues.

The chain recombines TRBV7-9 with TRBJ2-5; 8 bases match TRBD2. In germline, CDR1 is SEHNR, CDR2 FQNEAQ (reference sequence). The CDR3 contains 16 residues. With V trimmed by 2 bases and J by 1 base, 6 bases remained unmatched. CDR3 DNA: TGTGCCAGCAGCTTAAGTGGACGGGGGGGCCAAGAGACCCAGTACTTC. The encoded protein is CASSLSGRGGQETQYF.

CDR3 sequence: CASSVGPSLNEQYF. The CDR3 DNA reads TGTGCCAGCAGCGTAGGGCCGTCCTTGAACGAGCAGTACTTC. The rearrangement links TRBV9 to TRBJ2-7; D remains unclear. V was clipped by 0 bases and J by 5 bases, with 12 bases between them. The CDR3 sequence is 14 residues long. CDR1 SGDLS and CDR2 YYNGEE come from the germline V gene.

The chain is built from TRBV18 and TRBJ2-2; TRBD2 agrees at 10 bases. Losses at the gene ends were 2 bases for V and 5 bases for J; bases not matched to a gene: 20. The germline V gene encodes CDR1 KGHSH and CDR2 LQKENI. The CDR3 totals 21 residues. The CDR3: CASSPRLRLVGLADITGELFF. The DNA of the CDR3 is TGTGCCAGCTCACCAAGGCTCCGACTTGTTGGACTAGCGGACATTACCGGGGAGCTGTTTTTT.

The CDR3 region is CASSLRGQNYQPYEQYF. Here the CDR3 DNA reads TGTGCCAGCAGTCTTAGGGGACAGAATTATCAGCCCTACGAGCAGTACTTC. The rearrangement links TRBV6-2 or TRBV6-3 to TRBJ2-7, with 7 nucleotides matching TRBD1. Looked up from germline, CDR1 is MNHEY and CDR2 is SVGEGT. J lost 2 bases, V lost 5 bases, and 15 bases had no gene match. The CDR3 loop spans 17 amino acids.

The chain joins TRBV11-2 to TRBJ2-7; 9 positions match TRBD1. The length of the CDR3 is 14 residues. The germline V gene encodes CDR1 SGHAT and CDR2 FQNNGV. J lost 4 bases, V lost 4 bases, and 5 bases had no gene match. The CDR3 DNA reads TGTGCCAGCAGCTCCCGGGACAGGGAGTACGAGCAGTACTTC. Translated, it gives CASSSRDREYEQYF.

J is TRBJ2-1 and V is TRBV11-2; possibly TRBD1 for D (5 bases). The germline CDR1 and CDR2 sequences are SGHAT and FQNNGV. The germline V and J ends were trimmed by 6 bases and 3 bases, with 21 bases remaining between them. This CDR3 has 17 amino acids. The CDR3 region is CASSRTRWTNNYNEQFF. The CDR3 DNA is TGTGCCAGCAGTCGAACTCGGTGGACAAATAACTACAATGAGCAGTTCTTC.

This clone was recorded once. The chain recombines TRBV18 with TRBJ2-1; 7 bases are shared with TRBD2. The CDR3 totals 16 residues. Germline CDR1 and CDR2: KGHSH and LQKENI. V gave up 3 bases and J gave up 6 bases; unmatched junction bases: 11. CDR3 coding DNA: TGTGCCAGCTCACCTTCTGGGCGGGAGCTATTCAATGAGCAGTTCTTC. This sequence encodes CASSPSGRELFNEQFF.

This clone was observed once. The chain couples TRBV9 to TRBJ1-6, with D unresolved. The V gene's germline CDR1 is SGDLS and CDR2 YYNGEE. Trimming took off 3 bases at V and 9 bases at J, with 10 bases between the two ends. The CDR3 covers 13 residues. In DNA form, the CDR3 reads TGTGCCAGCAGCGGGACGGAGGGTTCACCCCTCCACTTT. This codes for CASSGTEGSPLHF. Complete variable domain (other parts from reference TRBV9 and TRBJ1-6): DSGVTQTPKHLITATGQRVTLRCSPRSGDLSVYWYQQSLDQGLQFLIQYYNGEERAKGNILERFSAQQFPDLHSELNLSSLELGDSALYFCASSGTEGSPLHFGNGTRLTVT.

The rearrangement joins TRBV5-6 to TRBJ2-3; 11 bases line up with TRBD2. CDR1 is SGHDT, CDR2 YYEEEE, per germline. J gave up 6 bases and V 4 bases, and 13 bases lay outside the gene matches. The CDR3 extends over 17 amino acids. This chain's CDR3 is CASSPRLAGGAGDTQYF. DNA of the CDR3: TGTGCCAGCAGCCCCCGCTTAGCGGGGGGGGCAGGGGATACGCAGTATTTT.

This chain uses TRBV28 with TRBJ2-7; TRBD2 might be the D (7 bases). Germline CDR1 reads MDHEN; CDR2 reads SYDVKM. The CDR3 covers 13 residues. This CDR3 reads CAHGGGQSYEQYF. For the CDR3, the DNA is TGTGCTCATGGGGGGGGGCAATCCTACGAGCAGTACTTC.

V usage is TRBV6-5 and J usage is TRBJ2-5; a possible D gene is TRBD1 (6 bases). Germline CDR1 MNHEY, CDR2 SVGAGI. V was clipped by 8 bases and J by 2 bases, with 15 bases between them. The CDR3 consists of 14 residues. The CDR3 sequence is CASARTTGQETQYF. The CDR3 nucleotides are TGTGCCAGCGCTCGGACCACAGGGCAAGAGACCCAGTACTTC.

The chain's CDR3 is CASSLGQFGNEQFF. The CDR3 region has the DNA TGTGCCAGCAGCTTAGGACAGTTCGGGAATGAGCAGTTCTTC. The chain joins TRBV11-3 to TRBJ2-1, with D possibly matching TRBD1 (5 bases). This CDR3 contains 14 residues. The V and J ends lost 1 base and 7 bases respectively, with 11 bases between them. Looked up from germline, CDR1 is SGHNT and CDR2 is YENEEA.

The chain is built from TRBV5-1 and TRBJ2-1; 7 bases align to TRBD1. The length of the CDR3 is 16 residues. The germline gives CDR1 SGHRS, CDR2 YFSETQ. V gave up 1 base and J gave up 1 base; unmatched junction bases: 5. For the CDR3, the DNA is TGCGCCAGCAGCTTGAAACCGGGACAGTCCTACAATGAGCAGTTCTTC. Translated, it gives CASSLKPGQSYNEQFF.

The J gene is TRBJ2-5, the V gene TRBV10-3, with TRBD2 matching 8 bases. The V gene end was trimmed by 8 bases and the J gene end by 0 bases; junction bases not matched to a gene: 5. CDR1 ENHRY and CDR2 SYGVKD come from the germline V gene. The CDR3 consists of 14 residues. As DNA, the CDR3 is TGTGCCATCCGGCGGGAGGCCTACCAAGAGACCCAGTACTTC. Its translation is CAIRREAYQETQYF.

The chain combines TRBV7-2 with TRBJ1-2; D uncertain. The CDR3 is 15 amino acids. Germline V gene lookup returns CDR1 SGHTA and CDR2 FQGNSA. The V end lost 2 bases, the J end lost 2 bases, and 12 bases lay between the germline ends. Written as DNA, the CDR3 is TGTGCCAGCAGCTTAAGTTACGGGAAGAACTATGGCTACACCTTC. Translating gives CASSLSYGKNYGYTF.

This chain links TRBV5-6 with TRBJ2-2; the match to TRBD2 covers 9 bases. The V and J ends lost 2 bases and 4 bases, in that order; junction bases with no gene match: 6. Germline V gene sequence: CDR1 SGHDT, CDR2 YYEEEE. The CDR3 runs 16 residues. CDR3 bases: TGTGCCAGCAGCTTAGCTAGCGGGACCGGCACCGGGGAGCTGTTTTTT. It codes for CASSLASGTGTGELFF.

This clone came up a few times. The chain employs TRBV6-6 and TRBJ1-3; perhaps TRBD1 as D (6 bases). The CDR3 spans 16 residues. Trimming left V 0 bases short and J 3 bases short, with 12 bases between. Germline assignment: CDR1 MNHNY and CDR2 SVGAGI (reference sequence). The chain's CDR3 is CASSYSRGQVGNTIYF. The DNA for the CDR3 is TGTGCCAGCAGTTACTCCAGGGGCCAAGTTGGAAACACCATATATTTT.

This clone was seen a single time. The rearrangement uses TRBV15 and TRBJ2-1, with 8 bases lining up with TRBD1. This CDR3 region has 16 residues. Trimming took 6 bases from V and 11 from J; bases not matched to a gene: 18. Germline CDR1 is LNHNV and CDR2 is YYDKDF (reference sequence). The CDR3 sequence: CATSRTRGQGNEKQFF. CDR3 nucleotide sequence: TGTGCCACCAGTAGGACCAGGGGGCAGGGAAACGAGAAGCAGTTCTTC.